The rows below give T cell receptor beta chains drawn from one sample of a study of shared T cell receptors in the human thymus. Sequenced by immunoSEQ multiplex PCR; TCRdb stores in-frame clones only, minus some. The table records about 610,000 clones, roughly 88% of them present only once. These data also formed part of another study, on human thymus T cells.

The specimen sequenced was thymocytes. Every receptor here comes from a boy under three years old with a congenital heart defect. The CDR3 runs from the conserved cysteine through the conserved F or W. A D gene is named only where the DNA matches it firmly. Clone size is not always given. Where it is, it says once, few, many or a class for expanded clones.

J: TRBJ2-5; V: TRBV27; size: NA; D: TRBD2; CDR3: CASSSGLAGVGGTQYF; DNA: TGTGCCAGCAGTTCCGGACTAGCGGGAGTGGGTGGGACCCAGTACTTC
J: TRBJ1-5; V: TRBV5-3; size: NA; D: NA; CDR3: CASPTARDTNQPQHF; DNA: TGTGCCAGCCCCACGGCCCGGGACACAAATCAGCCCCAGCATTTT
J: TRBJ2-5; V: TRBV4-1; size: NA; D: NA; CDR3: CASSRQNRAQETQYF; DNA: TGCGCCAGCAGCCGTCAAAACAGGGCCCAAGAGACCCAGTACTTC
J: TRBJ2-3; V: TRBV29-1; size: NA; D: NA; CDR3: CSVSLSPGTDTQYF; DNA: TGCAGCGTATCATTAAGCCCAGGGACAGATACGCAGTATTTT
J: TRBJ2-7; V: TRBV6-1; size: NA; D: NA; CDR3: CASSTGIHYEQYF; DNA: TGTGCCAGCAGTACAGGGATTCACTACGAGCAGTACTTC
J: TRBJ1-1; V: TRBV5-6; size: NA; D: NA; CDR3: CASSSYTEAFF; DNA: TGTGCCAGCAGCTCGTACACTGAAGCTTTCTTT
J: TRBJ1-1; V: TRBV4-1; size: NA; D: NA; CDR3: CASTKTGIRNTEAFF; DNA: TGCGCCAGCACCAAAACCGGGATCCGGAACACTGAAGCTTTCTTT
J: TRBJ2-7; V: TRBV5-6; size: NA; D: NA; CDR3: CASSSGTRSPYEQYF; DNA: TGTGCCAGCAGCTCAGGGACAAGGTCCCCCTACGAGCAGTACTTC
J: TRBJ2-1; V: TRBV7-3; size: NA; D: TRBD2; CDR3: CASSPGVAGIDEQFF; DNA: TGTGCCAGCAGCCCCGGGGTAGCGGGAATCGATGAGCAGTTCTTC
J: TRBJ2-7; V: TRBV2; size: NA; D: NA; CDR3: CASSEEDSSYEQYF; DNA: TGTGCCAGCAGTGAAGAGGACAGCTCCTACGAGCAGTACTTC
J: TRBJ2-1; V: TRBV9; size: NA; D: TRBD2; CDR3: CAGSVALAVYNEQFF; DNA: TGTGCCGGCAGCGTAGCACTAGCGGTCTACAATGAGCAGTTCTTC
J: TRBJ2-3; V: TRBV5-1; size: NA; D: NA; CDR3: CASAGPTGSSPSTDTQYF; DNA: TGCGCCAGCGCTGGCCCTACTGGTAGCAGCCCGAGCACAGATACGCAGTATTTT
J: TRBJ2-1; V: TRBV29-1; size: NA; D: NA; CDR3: CSVERYAGVRDNEQFF; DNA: TGCAGCGTTGAAAGGTACGCAGGGGTTCGCGACAATGAGCAGTTCTTC
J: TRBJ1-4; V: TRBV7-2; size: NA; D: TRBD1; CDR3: CASSHSDRGPNEKLFF; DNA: TGTGCCAGCAGTCACTCGGACAGGGGGCCTAATGAAAAACTGTTTTTT
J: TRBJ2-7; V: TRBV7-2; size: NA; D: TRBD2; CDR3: CASSPRTSGRYEQYF; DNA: TGTGCCAGCAGTCCCCGGACTAGCGGGAGGTACGAGCAGTACTTC
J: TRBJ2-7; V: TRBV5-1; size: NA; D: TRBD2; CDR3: CASFPGSGSTYEQYF; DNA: TGCGCCAGCTTCCCGGGTAGCGGGAGTACCTACGAGCAGTACTTC
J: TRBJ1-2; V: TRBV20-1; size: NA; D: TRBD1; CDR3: CSTGQAYGYTF; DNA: TGCAGTACCGGACAGGCCTATGGCTACACCTTC
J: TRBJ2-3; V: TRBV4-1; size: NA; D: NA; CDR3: CASSQVNSRTDTQYF; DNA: TGCGCCAGCAGCCAAGTCAACAGCCGCACAGATACGCAGTATTTT
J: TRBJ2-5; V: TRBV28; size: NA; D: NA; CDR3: CASRTRRGRKETQYF; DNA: TGTGCCAGCCGTACCAGGAGGGGGCGCAAGGAGACCCAGTACTTC
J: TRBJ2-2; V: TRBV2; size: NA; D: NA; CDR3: CATIDRRRSGKNTGELFF; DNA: TGTGCCACCATAGACAGGCGAAGGAGCGGGAAGAACACCGGGGAGCTGTTTTTT
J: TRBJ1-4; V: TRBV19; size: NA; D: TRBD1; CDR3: CASGQGALREKLFF; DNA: TGTGCCAGCGGACAGGGGGCCCTGAGGGAAAAACTGTTTTTT
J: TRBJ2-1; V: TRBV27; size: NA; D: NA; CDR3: CASSFRARLAVYNEQFF; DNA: TGTGCCAGCAGTTTTAGGGCTCGGCTAGCAGTCTACAATGAGCAGTTCTTC
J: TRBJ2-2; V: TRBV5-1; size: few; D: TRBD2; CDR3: CASSPAGSGELFF; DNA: TGCGCCAGCAGCCCAGCGGGATCCGGGGAGCTGTTTTTT
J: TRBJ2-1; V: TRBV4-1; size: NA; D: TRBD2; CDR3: CASSQEVLAGSGRAGHEQFF; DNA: TGCGCCAGCAGCCAAGAGGTTCTAGCGGGTAGCGGGAGGGCCGGGCATGAGCAGTTCTTC
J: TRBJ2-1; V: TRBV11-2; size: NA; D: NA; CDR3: CASRLLATYNEQFF; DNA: TGTGCCAGCAGACTCCTAGCGACCTACAATGAGCAGTTCTTC
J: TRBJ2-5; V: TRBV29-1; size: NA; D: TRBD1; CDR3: CSVDSYFPGQGQETQYF; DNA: TGCAGCGTTGATTCATATTTTCCGGGACAGGGACAAGAGACCCAGTACTTC
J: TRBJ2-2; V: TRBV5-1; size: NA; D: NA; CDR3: CASSVLGENTGELFF; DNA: TGCGCCAGCAGCGTGCTAGGGGAAAACACCGGGGAGCTGTTTTTT
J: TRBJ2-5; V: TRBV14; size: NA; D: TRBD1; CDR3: CASSQLGQGRKTQYF; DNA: TGTGCCAGCAGCCAACTTGGACAGGGTAGGAAGACCCAGTACTTC
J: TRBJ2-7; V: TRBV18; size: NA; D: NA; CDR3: CASSRASAYEQYF; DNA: TGTGCCAGTTCACGGGCTAGCGCCTACGAGCAGTACTTC
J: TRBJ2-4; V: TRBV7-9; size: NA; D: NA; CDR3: CASSSRDTRGVNIQYF; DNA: TGTGCCAGCAGCTCTCGGGACACCCGGGGGGTTAACATTCAGTACTTC
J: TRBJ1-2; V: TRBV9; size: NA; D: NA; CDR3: CASSSPLYGYTF; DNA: TGTGCCAGCAGCTCTCCCCTCTATGGCTACACCTTC
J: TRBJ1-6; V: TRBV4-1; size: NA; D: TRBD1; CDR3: CASSQPYVVAGGSPLHF; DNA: TGCGCCAGCAGCCAACCGTACGTAGTGGCAGGGGGTTCACCCCTCCACTTT
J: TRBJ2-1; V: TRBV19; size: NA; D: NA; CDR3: CASTRDSPNIHNEQFF; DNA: TGTGCCAGTACCCGGGACTCCCCTAATATCCACAATGAGCAGTTCTTC
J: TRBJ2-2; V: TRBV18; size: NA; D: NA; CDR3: CASSPTGKGTGELFF; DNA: TGTGCCAGCTCACCTACAGGCAAGGGCACCGGGGAGCTGTTTTTT
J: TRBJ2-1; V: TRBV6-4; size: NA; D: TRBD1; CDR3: CASSERQGASYNEQFF; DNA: TGTGCCAGCAGCGAAAGACAGGGGGCCTCTTACAATGAGCAGTTCTTC
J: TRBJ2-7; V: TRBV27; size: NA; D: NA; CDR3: CASSANPGDSGEQYF; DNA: TGTGCCAGCAGTGCAAATCCGGGAGACTCGGGGGAGCAGTACTTC
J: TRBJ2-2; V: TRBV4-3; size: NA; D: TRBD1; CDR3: CASSRRRRGDRGSGELFF; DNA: TGCGCCAGCAGCCGACGAAGGAGGGGGGACAGGGGGTCCGGGGAGCTGTTTTTT
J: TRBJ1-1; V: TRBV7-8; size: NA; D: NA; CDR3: CASSLVAGGPEAFF; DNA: TGTGCCAGCAGCTTAGTGGCGGGTGGACCTGAAGCTTTCTTT
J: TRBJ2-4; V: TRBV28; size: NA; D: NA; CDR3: CASSTNLAKNIQYF; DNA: TGTGCCAGCAGCACAAATTTAGCCAAAAACATTCAGTACTTC
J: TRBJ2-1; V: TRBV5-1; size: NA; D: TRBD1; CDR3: CASQPQGARSLEQFF; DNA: TGCGCCTCACAACCCCAGGGGGCGCGAAGTCTCGAGCAGTTCTTC
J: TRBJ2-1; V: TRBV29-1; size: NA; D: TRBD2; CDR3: CSEVPPSGSYNEQFF; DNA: TGCAGCGAGGTCCCCCCCAGCGGGAGTTACAATGAGCAGTTCTTC
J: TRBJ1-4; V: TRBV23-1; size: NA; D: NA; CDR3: CAGGGVCEKLFF; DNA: TGCGCCGGCGGAGGGGTATGCGAAAAACTGTTTTTT
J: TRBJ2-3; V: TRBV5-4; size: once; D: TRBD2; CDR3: CASSSSGTRDTQYF; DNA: TGTGCCAGCAGCTCCTCGGGGACTAGAGATACGCAGTATTTT
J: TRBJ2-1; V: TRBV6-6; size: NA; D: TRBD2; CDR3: CASSRGTSGAPNEQFF; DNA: TGTGCCAGCAGCCGGGGGACTAGCGGAGCCCCGAATGAGCAGTTCTTC
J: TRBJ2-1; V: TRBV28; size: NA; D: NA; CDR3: CASSLDFYSSYNEQFF; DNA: TGTGCCAGCAGTTTGGACTTTTACAGCTCCTACAATGAGCAGTTCTTC
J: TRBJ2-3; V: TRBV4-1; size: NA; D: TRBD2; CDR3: CASSQEEGRGRAQDTQYF; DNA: TGCGCCAGCAGCCAAGAGGAGGGCCGGGGGAGGGCCCAAGATACGCAGTATTTT
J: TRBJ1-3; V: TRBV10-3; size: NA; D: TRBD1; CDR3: CAISAFPGGLGNTIYF; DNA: TGTGCCATCAGTGCGTTCCCAGGGGGTCTAGGAAACACCATATATTTT
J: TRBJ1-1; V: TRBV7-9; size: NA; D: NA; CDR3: CASSPCPGHHNTEAFF; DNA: TGTGCCAGCAGCCCTTGCCCGGGACACCACAACACTGAAGCTTTCTTT
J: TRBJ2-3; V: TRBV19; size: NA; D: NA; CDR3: CASSIRGWTDTQYF; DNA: TGTGCCAGTAGCATCAGGGGTTGGACAGATACGCAGTATTTT
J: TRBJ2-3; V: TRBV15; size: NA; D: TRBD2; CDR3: CATSRGGRGSTDTQYF; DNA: TGTGCCACCAGCAGAGGAGGGCGCGGGAGTACGGATACGCAGTATTTT
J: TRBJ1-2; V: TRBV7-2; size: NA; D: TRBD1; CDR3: CASSLARGDRGENGYTF; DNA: TGTGCCAGCAGCTTAGCCCGCGGGGACAGGGGAGAAAATGGCTACACCTTC
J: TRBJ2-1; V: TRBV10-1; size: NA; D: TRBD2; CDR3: CASPTSGSSNEQFF; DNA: TGCGCCAGCCCCACTAGCGGGAGTAGCAATGAGCAGTTCTTC